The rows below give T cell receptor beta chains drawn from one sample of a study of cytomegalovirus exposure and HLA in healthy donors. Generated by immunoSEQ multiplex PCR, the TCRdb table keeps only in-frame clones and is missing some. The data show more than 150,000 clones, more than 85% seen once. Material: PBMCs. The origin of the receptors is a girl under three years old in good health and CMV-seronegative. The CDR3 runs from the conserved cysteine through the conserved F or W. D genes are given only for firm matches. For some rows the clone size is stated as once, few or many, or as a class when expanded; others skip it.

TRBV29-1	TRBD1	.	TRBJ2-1	CSVFGTGNNEQFF	TGCAGCGTTTTTGGGACAGGGAACAATGAGCAGTTCTTC
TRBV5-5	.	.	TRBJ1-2	CASSLGSFTGLGYTF	TGTGCCAGCAGCTTGGGGTCTTTTACAGGGCTGGGCTACACCTTC
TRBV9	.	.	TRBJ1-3	CASSAQSSGNTIYF	TGTGCCAGCAGCGCACAGAGCTCTGGAAACACCATATATTTT
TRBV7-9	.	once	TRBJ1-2	CASSFIGLRESGYTF	TGTGCCAGCAGCTTCATTGGATTAAGGGAGAGTGGCTACACCTTC
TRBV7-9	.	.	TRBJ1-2	CASSLNSGYTF	TGTGCCAGCAGCTTAAACAGTGGCTACACCTTC
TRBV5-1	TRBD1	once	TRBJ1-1	CASSSGPQLTGEDTEAFF	TGCGCCAGCAGCTCAGGGCCCCAATTGACAGGGGAGGACACTGAAGCTTTCTTT
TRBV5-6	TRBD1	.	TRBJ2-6	CASSLWDRTRSGANVLTF	TGTGCCAGCAGCCTGTGGGACAGGACACGCTCTGGGGCCAACGTCCTGACTTTC
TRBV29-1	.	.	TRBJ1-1	CSVESLLAGREAFF	TGCAGCGTTGAAAGTCTTTTGGCAGGGAGGGAAGCTTTCTTT
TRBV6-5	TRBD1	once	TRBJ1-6	CASSYSTGGNSPLHF	TGTGCCAGCAGTTACTCGACAGGGGGTAACTCACCCCTCCACTTT
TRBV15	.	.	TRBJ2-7	CATSVRAYEQYF	TGTGCCACCAGCGTGAGGGCCTACGAGCAGTACTTC
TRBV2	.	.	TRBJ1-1	CASKGQLMNTEAFF	TGTGCCAGCAAGGGACAATTAATGAACACTGAAGCTTTCTTT
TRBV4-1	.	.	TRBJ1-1	CASSQVFGSGRTEAFF	TGCGCCAGCAGCCAAGTTTTTGGGTCCGGGAGGACTGAAGCTTTCTTT
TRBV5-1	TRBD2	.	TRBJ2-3	CASSTTSPKFVYTQYF	TGCGCCAGCAGCACGACTAGCCCGAAGTTCGTATATACGCAGTATTTT
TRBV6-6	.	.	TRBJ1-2	CASTTGNYGYTF	TGTGCCAGCACCACGGGAAACTATGGCTACACCTTC
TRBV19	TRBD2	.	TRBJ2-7	CASRTSGNYEQYF	TGTGCCAGCAGGACTAGCGGGAACTACGAGCAGTACTTC
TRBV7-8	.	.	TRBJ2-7	CASSPRRVRADEQYF	TGTGCCAGCAGCCCCCGGCGGGTTCGCGCGGACGAGCAGTACTTC
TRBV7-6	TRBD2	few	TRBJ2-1	CASSPWTSEYNEQFF	TGTGCCAGCAGCCCATGGACTAGCGAATACAATGAGCAGTTCTTC
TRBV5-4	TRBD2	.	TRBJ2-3	CASSYSGSRTDTQYF	TGTGCCAGCAGCTACAGCGGGAGTAGAACAGATACGCAGTATTTT
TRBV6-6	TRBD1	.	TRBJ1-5	CASSYQGDSNQPQHF	TGTGCCAGCAGTTACCAGGGGGATAGCAATCAGCCCCAGCATTTT
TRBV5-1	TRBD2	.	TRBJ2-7	CASSLAPGAGGREQYF	TGCGCCAGCAGCTTGGCCCCTGGTGCGGGGGGGCGCGAGCAGTACTTC
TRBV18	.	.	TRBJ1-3	CASSPLGSSGNTIYF	TGTGCCAGCTCACCCCTCGGGAGTAGTGGAAACACCATATATTTT
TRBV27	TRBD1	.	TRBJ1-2	CASRPGGGDYGYTF	TGTGCCAGCAGGCCAGGGGGCGGCGACTATGGCTACACCTTC
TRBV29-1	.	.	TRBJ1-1	CSFTQGGGTEAFF	TGCAGCTTCACTCAGGGAGGAGGCACTGAAGCTTTCTTT
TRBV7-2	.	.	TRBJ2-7	CASSLLAYSYEQYF	TGTGCCAGCAGCTTACTAGCGTACTCTTACGAGCAGTACTTC
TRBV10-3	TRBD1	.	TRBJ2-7	CAIQKNTGGSRYEQYF	TGTGCCATCCAAAAAAACACAGGGGGCTCCAGGTACGAGCAGTACTTC
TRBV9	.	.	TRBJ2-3	CASSVTRRTDTQCF	TGTGCCAGCAGCGTAACGAGGCGGACAGATACGCAGTGTTTT
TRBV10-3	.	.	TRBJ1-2	CAISYKGDGYTF	TGTGCCATCAGTTACAAGGGGGATGGCTACACCTTC
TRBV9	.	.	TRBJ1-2	CASSVGGGLATYGYTF	TGTGCCAGCAGCGTGGGGGGAGGGTTGGCGACCTATGGCTACACCTTC